This TCR beta chain appears in the sequencing data of a study of blood T cell repertoires in COVID-19. Study context: Specimens from acute and convalescent COVID-19 originated in the United States, Italy and Spain. PBMCs, B-cell-depleted T cells, or T cells provided the cDNA or gDNA that made up the material.

Original handling: Researchers report that nucleated cell counts were estimated from reference gene primer amplification. Profiling relied on immunoSEQ multiplex PCR, and the TCRdb table lists in-frame clones only, not all of them. For V, J and clone size, that table is used; D and trimming come from the DNA. The sample holds approximately 140,000 clones, approximately 80% seen once. This clone was found a few times. J lost 3 bases, V lost 4 bases, and 1 base had no gene match. The CDR3 length is 13 residues. The germline gives CDR1 SGHNT, CDR2 YYREEE (reference sequence). The sequenced sample consisted of peripheral blood. V usage is TRBV5-4 and J usage is TRBJ2-3, with 8 bases identical to TRBD1. The TCR was taken from a human donor in a cohort sampled during active COVID-19. The CDR3 DNA sequence: TGTGCCAGCAGCAGGACAGGGACAGATACGCAGTATTTT. This sequence encodes CASSRTGTDTQYF.